Presented here are 21 T cell receptor beta chains from one specimen sequenced in a study of T cell responses to AZD1222 COVID-19 vaccine. Sequencing used immunoSEQ multiplex PCR; TCRdb keeps in-frame clones, though not all of them. Altogether more than 100,000 clones are present, more than 90% being singletons, with the ten largest covering 1.9%. The sequencing used peripheral blood, collected 28 days after the second AZD1222 dose. The receptors originated from an adult who received the AZD1222 COVID-19 vaccine.

J is TRBJ1-1 and V is TRBV28; possible D gene TRBD1, 5 bases. Trimming left V 1 base short and J 3 bases short, with 9 bases between. This CDR3 region has 14 residues. CDR1 and CDR2 from the germline V gene are MDHEN and SYDVKM. The CDR3 nucleotides are TGTGCCAGCAGTTTATCGACAGAATACACTGAAGCTTTCTTT. This sequence encodes CASSLSTEYTEAFF.

This clone was seen just once. This chain links TRBV30 with TRBJ1-2, with 10 positions matching TRBD1. Germline CDR1 and CDR2: GTSNPN and SVGIG (reference sequence). The CDR3 spans 16 residues. Germline trimming cut 3 bases from V and 5 bases from J; bases unmatched to any gene: 12. CDR3 protein: CAWSPKDRGLRYGYTF. CDR3 DNA sequence: TGTGCCTGGAGCCCCAAGGACAGGGGGTTGAGGTATGGCTACACCTTC.

The chain links TRBV6-5 to TRBJ1-1; D possibly corresponds to TRBD1 (5 bases). The CDR3 is 14 amino acids. Trimming removed 4 bases at V and 8 bases at J, with 17 bases between. Germline V gene data show CDR1 as MNHEY and CDR2 as SVGAGI. CDR3 DNA sequence: TGTGCCAGCAGTTCCGGGACCTCGAAATGGGAAGCTTTCTTT. Protein product: CASSSGTSKWEAFF.

The chain recombines TRBV12-3 or TRBV12-4 with TRBJ1-2; D call uncertain. This CDR3 spans 13 amino acids. Trimming pared 1 base from V and 1 base from J, leaving 4 bases between. DNA for the CDR3: TGTGCCAGCAGTTTAGGAGATAACTATGGCTACACCTTC. It is translated as CASSLGDNYGYTF.

The sample holds one count of this clone. The chain recombines TRBV6-5 with TRBJ1-5, with D possibly TRBD1 on 5 matching bases. The V end lost 4 bases, the J end lost 4 bases, and 14 bases lay between the germline ends. The CDR3 length is 15 residues. Germline values: CDR1 MNHEY, CDR2 SVGAGI. The CDR3 nucleotides read TGTGCCAGCAGTTTCTTGCCAGGGATTAATCAGCCCCAGCATTTT. Amino acids: CASSFLPGINQPQHF.

This clone was picked up a small number of times. The chain is built from TRBV7-3 and TRBJ2-2; 10 nucleotides agree with TRBD2. The CDR3 extends over 17 amino acids. V lost 5 bases, J lost 2 bases, and 8 bases stayed unmatched. The V gene's germline CDR1 is SGHTA and CDR2 FQGTGA. DNA of the CDR3: TGTGCCAGCAGCCCCGGGCTAGCGGGAGTCAACACCGGGGAGCTGTTTTTT. As protein: CASSPGLAGVNTGELFF.

The V call is TRBV7-9, the J call TRBJ2-2; D tentatively fits TRBD1 or TRBD2 (5 bases each). V lost 7 bases and J lost 3, with 18 bases in between. CDR3 length: 16 residues. Germline CDR1 is SEHNR and CDR2 is FQNEAQ (reference sequence). As DNA, the CDR3 is TGTGCCAGCAACCCCACGGGGCTAGTCGACACCGGGGAGCTGTTTTTT. Translated: CASNPTGLVDTGELFF.

This clone was recorded only once. CDR3 amino acids: CASSLLPPRGAFF. The CDR3 region has the DNA TGTGCCAGCAGCTTACTTCCACCCCGAGGGGCTTTCTTT. V gene TRBV11-2 combines with J gene TRBJ1-1; D gene unclear. Per germline, CDR1 SGHAT and CDR2 FQNNGV. Trimming cost V 2 bases and J 11 bases, with 15 bases left between them. The CDR3 contains 13 residues.

This rearrangement joins TRBV5-6 to TRBJ2-7, with TRBD1 matching over 9 bases. V was pared by 9 bases and J by 8 bases, with 15 bases of the junction left unmatched. The CDR3 has 14 amino acids. The germline gives CDR1 SGHDT, CDR2 YYEEEE. The DNA of the CDR3 is TGTGCCATTCCCGGTTCCGGGACAGGGAGTAAGCAGTACTTC. The encoded protein is CAIPGSGTGSKQYF.

The chain combines TRBV11-2 with TRBJ2-5, with D hard to call. Per germline, CDR1 SGHAT and CDR2 FQNNGV. Trimming took 1 base from V and 0 from J, leaving 6 bases between them. CDR3 length equals 14 residues. The CDR3 loop reads CASSLVDYQETQYF. The CDR3 DNA reads TGTGCCAGCAGCTTAGTCGACTACCAAGAGACCCAGTACTTC.

This chain connects TRBV6-2 or TRBV6-3 to TRBJ1-4; tentatively, D is TRBD1 (5 bases). Germline V gives CDR1 MNHEY, CDR2 SVGEGT. There are 14 residues in the CDR3. Trimming cost V 6 bases and J 5 bases, with 13 bases left between them. The CDR3 region has the DNA TGTGCCAGCAGCCTGGGACGGCTGAATGAAAAACTGTTTTTT. This translates into CASSLGRLNEKLFF.

The V gene is TRBV5-5, the J gene TRBJ1-5; D remains ambiguous. CDR3 length: 13 amino acids. The V gene lost 4 bases and the J gene lost 6 bases, with 11 bases spanning the gap. In germline, CDR1 is SGHKS, CDR2 YYEKEE (reference sequence). The CDR3 region is CASSPGTLQPQHF. CDR3 nucleotides: TGTGCCAGCAGCCCGGGAACCCTTCAGCCCCAGCATTTT. Full variable domain (missing parts from reference TRBV5-5 and TRBJ1-5): DAGVTQSPTHLIKTRGQQVTLRCSPISGHKSVSWYQQVLGQGPQFIFQYYEKEERGRGNFPDRFSARQFPNYSSELNVNALLLGDSALYLCASSPGTLQPQHFGDGTRLSIL.

The rearrangement links TRBV5-4 to TRBJ2-5; 7 bases align to TRBD1. J gave up 4 bases and V 4 bases, and 4 bases lay outside the gene matches. Germline loops: CDR1 SGHNT, CDR2 YYREEE (reference sequence). The CDR3 spans 13 residues. CDR3 sequence: CASSPTGVETQYF. In DNA, the CDR3 is TGTGCCAGCAGCCCTACAGGGGTAGAGACCCAGTACTTC.

The CDR3 nucleotides read TGTGCCAGCAGCTTGTACGGGACAGCGAACACCGGGGAGCTGTTTTTT. Translation: CASSLYGTANTGELFF. This sequence joins TRBV7-9 and TRBJ2-2; TRBD1 matches at 7 bases. Germline V CDR1 and CDR2: SEHNR, FQNEAQ (reference sequence). The V segment lost 3 bases and the J segment 0 bases; nucleotides outside the gene matches: 4. There are 16 residues in the CDR3.

V is TRBV11-3 and J is TRBJ2-1, with D perhaps being TRBD1 or TRBD2 (5 bases each). The CDR3 consists of 16 residues. V lost 0 bases to trimming and J lost 7 bases, with 16 bases between them. Germline CDR1 is SGHNT and CDR2 is YENEEA. The CDR3 DNA sequence: TGTGCCAGCAGCTTAGACGACTACGGGGCTGGTAATGAGCAGTTCTTC. This encodes CASSLDDYGAGNEQFF.

The CDR3 spells CASSTNQETQYF. The CDR3 DNA reads TGTGCCAGCAGCACCAACCAAGAGACCCAGTACTTC. This chain links TRBV7-2 with TRBJ2-5; no definite D call. The length of the CDR3 is 12 residues. Germline V gene sequence: CDR1 SGHTA, CDR2 FQGNSA. V was trimmed by 5 bases and J by 0 bases, leaving 4 bases between them.

The chain has TRBV9 and TRBJ2-2; TRBD1 matches 7 bases. The germline CDR1 and CDR2 sequences are SGDLS and YYNGEE. This CDR3 comprises 16 residues. V was pared by 4 bases and J by 2 bases, with 8 bases of the junction left unmatched. For the CDR3, the DNA is TGTGCCAGCAGCCCGCGGACAGGTTTCAACACCGGGGAGCTGTTTTTT. It specifies CASSPRTGFNTGELFF.

This rearrangement joins TRBV6-6 to TRBJ1-6; TRBD1 matches 8 bases. CDR3 length: 15 amino acids. The J segment lost 10 bases and the V segment lost 5 bases, leaving 10 bases of the junction unmatched. Per the germline V gene, CDR1 is MNHNY and CDR2 is SVGAGI (reference sequence). This CDR3 reads CASSTQGAFGSPLHF. The CDR3 DNA reads as TGTGCCAGCAGTACCCAGGGGGCTTTTGGCTCACCCCTCCACTTT.

This chain uses TRBV7-6 with TRBJ2-5; 8 bases agree with TRBD2. J gave up 3 bases and V 5 bases, and 5 bases lay outside the gene matches. CDR1 and CDR2 (germline): SGHVS, FNYEAQ. The CDR3 is 14 amino acids. DNA for the CDR3: TGTGCCAGCAGCCGATTGACTAGCGAAGAGACCCAGTACTTC. Its protein is CASSRLTSEETQYF.

The chain combines TRBV5-1 with TRBJ1-4; TRBD1 aligns across 10 bases. The junction had 6 bases not matched to a gene; V was cut back by 5 bases and J by 8 bases. The CDR3 totals 14 residues. CDR1 and CDR2 (germline): SGHRS, YFSETQ. In nucleotides, the CDR3 is TGCGCCAGCAGTCGACAGGGGGCACAAGAAAAACTGTTTTTT. Translated: CASSRQGAQEKLFF.

The V gene is TRBV7-2, the J gene TRBJ1-6, with TRBD1 matching over 7 bases. Per germline, CDR1 SGHTA and CDR2 FQGNSA. The trim removed 5 bases at V and 6 bases at J, leaving 7 bases unmatched. The CDR3 runs 15 residues. In DNA, the CDR3 is TGTGCCAGCAGCCCCGCGACAGGGCTTAATTCACCCCTCCACTTT. It translates to CASSPATGLNSPLHF.